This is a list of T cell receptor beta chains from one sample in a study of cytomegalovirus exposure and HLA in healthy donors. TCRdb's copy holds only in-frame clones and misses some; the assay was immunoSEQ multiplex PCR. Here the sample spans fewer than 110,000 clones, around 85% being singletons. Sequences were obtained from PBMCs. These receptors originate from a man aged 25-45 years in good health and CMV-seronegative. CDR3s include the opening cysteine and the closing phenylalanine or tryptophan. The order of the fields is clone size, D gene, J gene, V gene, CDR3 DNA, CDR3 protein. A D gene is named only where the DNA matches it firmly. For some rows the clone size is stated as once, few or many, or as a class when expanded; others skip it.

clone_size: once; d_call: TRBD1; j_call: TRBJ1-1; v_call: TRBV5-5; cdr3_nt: TGTGCCAGCAGCCGGAGACAGGGGCCTACTAGCCCCACTGAAGCTTTCTTT; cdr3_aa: CASSRRQGPTSPTEAFF
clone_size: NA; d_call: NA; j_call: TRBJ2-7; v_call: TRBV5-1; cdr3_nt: TGCGCCAGCAGCTTGCCAGAAGATCCCTACGAGCAGTACTTC; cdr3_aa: CASSLPEDPYEQYF
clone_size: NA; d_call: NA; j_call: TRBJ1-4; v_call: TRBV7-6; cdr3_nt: TGTGCCAGCAGCCGGAGTGGGTCGGGAAAACTGTTTTTT; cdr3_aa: CASSRSGSGKLFF
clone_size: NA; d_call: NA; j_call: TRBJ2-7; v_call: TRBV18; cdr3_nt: TGTGCCAGCTCACCCAACGGCTACGAGCAGTACTTC; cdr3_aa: CASSPNGYEQYF
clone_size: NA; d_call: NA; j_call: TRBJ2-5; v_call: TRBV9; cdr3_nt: TGTGCCAGCAGCGTAGCTGGGGGCAGGGCAGGGGAGACCCAGTACTTC; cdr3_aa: CASSVAGGRAGETQYF
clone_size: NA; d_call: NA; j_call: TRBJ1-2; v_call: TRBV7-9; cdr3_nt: TGTGCCAGCAGCTTAAACACTCTAGGTGGGGCGGATGGCTACACCTTC; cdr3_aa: CASSLNTLGGADGYTF
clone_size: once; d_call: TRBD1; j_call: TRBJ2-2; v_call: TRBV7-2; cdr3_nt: TGTGCCAGCAGCTTCGGACAGGTCACCGGGGAGCTGTTTTTT; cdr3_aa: CASSFGQVTGELFF
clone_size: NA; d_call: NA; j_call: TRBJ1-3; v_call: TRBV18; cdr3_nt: TGTGCCAGCTCACCCTGGGACGGGAGCTCTGGAAACACCATATATTTT; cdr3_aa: CASSPWDGSSGNTIYF
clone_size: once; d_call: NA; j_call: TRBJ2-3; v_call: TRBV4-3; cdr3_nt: TGCGCCAGCAGCCAAGGAGGTTTACTACCCACAGATACGCAGTATTTT; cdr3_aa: CASSQGGLLPTDTQYF
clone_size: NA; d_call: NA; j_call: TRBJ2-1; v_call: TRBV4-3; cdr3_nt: TGCGCCAGCAGCCAAGAGGTTGCGGGAAGCTCCTACAATGAGCAGTTCTTC; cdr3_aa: CASSQEVAGSSYNEQFF
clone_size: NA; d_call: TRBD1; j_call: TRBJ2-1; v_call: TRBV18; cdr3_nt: TGTGCCAGCTCAGCAGGGGGTGGGGTGACTGAGCAGTTCTTC; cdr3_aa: CASSAGGGVTEQFF
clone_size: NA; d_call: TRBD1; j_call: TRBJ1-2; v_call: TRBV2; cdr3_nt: TGTGCCAGCAGGGGACAGGGGGATCCCTACTATGGCTACACCTTC; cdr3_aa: CASRGQGDPYYGYTF
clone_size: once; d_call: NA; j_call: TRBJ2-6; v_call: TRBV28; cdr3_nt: TGTGCCAGCAGCGAAGGACAGAGATACTCTGGGGCCAACGTCCTGACTTTC; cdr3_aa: CASSEGQRYSGANVLTF
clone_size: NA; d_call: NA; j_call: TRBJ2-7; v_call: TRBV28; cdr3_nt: TGTGCCAGCAGTTTGCGGGACCGAACGAAGTACTTC; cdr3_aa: CASSLRDRTKYF
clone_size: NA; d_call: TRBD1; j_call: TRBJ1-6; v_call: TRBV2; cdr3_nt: TGTGCCAGCAGTGACGGCGGACAGGGATCGGATTCACCCCTCCACTTT; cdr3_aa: CASSDGGQGSDSPLHF
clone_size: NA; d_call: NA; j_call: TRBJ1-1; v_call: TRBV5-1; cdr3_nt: TGCGCCAGCAGCCCGGAGACAGGAAACATGAACACTGAAGCTTTCTTT; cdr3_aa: CASSPETGNMNTEAFF
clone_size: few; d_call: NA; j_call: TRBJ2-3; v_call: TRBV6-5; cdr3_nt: TGTGCCAGCAGCCGCAGGGGCGATACGCAGTATTTT; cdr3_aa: CASSRRGDTQYF
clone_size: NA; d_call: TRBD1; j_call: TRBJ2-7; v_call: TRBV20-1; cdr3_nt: TGCAGCCGCGGACAGGGGAGCGAGCAGTACTTC; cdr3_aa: CSRGQGSEQYF
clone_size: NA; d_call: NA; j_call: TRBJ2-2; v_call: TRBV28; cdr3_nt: TGTGCCAGCACTTCTCAGGGGAACGCCGGGGAGCTGTTTTTT; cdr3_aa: CASTSQGNAGELFF
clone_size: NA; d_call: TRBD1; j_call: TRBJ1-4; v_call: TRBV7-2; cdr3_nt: TGTGCCAGCAGCTTAGGAGGACAGGTTGGCGGAAAACTGTTTTTT; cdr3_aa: CASSLGGQVGGKLFF
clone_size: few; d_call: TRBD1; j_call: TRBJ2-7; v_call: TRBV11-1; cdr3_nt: TGTGCCAGCAGCCTTATCCGTCCGGGGATTTGGGACAGCTCCTACGAGCAGTACTTC; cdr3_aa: CASSLIRPGIWDSSYEQYF
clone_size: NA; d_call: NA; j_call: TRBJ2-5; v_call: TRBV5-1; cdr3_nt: TGCGCCAGCAGCTTAGGTCGCGGCGCGGGACGAAAAGAGACCCAGTACTTC; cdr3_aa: CASSLGRGAGRKETQYF
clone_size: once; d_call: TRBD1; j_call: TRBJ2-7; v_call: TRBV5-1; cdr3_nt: TGCGCCAGCAGCTTGGGACAGGGGAACGAGCAGTACTTC; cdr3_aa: CASSLGQGNEQYF
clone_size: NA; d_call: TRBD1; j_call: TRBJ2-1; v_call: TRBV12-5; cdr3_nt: TGTGCTAGTGGTTTGGTGAGGGGAGGGGGACAGGGTCCTTACAATGAGCAGTTCTTC; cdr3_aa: CASGLVRGGGQGPYNEQFF
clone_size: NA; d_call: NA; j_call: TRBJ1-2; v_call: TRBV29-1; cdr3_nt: TGCAGCGTTGTAGCACCCGACGGATTCTATGGCTACACCTTC; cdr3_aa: CSVVAPDGFYGYTF
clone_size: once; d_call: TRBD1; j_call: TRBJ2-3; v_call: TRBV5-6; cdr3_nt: TGTGCCAGCAGCTTCCCGGACAGGGGAACAGATACGCAGTATTTT; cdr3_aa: CASSFPDRGTDTQYF
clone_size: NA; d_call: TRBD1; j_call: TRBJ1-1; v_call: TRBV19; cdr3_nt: TGTGCCAGTAGCCGACAGGGAGAGGACCGCACTGAAGCTTTCTTT; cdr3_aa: CASSRQGEDRTEAFF
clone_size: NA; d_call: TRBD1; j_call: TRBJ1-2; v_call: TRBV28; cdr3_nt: TGTGCCAGCAGTATAACTTTTAGGACAGGGCTTAGCTATGGCTACACCTTC; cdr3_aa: CASSITFRTGLSYGYTF
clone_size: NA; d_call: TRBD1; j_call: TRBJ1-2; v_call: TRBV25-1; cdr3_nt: TGTGCCAGCAGTCCGGGACAGGGAGGCTTTGGCTACACCTTC; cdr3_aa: CASSPGQGGFGYTF
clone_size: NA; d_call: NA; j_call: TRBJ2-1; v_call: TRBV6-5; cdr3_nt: TGTGCCAGCAGTTACACTAGGGATCTTAATGAGCAGTTCTTC; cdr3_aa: CASSYTRDLNEQFF
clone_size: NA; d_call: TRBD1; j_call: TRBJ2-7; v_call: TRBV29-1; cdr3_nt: TGCAGCGTGGGGAAGGGACAGGGGCCCTACGAGCAGTACTTC; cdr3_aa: CSVGKGQGPYEQYF
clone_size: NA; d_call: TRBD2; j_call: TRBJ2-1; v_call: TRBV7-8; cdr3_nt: TGTGCCAGCAGCTATGCGGGGGAGGTGCTGGAATGGGGCAATGAGCAGTTCTTC; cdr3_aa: CASSYAGEVLEWGNEQFF
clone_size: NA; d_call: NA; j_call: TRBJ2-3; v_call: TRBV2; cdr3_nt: TGTGCCAGCAGTGAAATACAGAGCACAGATACGCAGTATTTT; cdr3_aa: CASSEIQSTDTQYF
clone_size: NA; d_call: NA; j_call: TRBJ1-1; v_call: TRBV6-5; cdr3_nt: TGTGCCAGCAGCCGCGAGACTGAAGCTTTCTTT; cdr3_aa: CASSRETEAFF
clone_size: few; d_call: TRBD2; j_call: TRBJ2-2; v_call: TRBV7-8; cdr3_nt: TGTGCCAGCAGCTTAAGACTAGCGGGGGGGCAAGGGGAGCTGTTTTTT; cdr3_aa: CASSLRLAGGQGELFF
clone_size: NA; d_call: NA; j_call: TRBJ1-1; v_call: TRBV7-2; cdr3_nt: TGTGCCAGCAGCCCCGGGGTGGCTGAAGCTTTCTTT; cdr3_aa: CASSPGVAEAFF
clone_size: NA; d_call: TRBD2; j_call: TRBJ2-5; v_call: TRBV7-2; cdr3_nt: TGTGCCAGCAGCTTAGCGATCGGGGGGGCCGGAGAGACCCAGTACTTC; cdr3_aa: CASSLAIGGAGETQYF
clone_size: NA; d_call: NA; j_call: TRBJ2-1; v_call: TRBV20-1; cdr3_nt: TGCAGTCCAAGAGCCGGGGATGAGCAGTTCTTC; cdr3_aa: CSPRAGDEQFF
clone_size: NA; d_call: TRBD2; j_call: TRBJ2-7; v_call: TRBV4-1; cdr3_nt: TGCGCCAGCAGCCACCCCGATTCGGGAGGGAGACCCTACGAGCAGTACTTC; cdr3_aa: CASSHPDSGGRPYEQYF
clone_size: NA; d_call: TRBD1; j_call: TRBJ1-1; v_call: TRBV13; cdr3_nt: TGTGCCAGCAGTACAGGGGGCAGGACTGAAGCTTTCTTT; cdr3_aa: CASSTGGRTEAFF
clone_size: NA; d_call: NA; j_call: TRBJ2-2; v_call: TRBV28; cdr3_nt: TGTGCCAGCACCAACTCAGGGGAACTAGCGCCCAACCGCAACACCGGGGAGCTGTTTTTT; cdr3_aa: CASTNSGELAPNRNTGELFF
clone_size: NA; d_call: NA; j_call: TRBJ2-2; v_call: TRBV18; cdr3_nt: TGTGCCAGCTCACCAGTCCGAGCCACCGGGGAGCTGTTTTTT; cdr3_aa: CASSPVRATGELFF
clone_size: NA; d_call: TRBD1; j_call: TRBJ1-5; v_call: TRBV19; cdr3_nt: TGTGCCAGTAGTCGCGGACAGGGTAATCAGCCCCAGCATTTT; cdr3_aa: CASSRGQGNQPQHF
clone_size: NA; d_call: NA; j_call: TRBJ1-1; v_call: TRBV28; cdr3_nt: TGTGCCAGCAGTTCTGGACAGCGGAACACTGAAGCTTTCTTT; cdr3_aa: CASSSGQRNTEAFF
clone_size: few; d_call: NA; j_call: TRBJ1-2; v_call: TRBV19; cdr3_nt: TGTGCCAGTAGTATAGGGTCGCCAGGAGGCGGCTACACCTTC; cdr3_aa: CASSIGSPGGGYTF
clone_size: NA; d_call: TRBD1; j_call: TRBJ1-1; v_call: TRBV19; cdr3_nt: TGTGCCAGTAGTAACGGACAGGGGGCCACTGAAGCTTTCTTT; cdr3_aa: CASSNGQGATEAFF
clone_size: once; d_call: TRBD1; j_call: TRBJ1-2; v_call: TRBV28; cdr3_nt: TGTGCCAGCACCACACCTGGGGGGACAGGTCTATCAGGCTACACCTTC; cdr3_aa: CASTTPGGTGLSGYTF
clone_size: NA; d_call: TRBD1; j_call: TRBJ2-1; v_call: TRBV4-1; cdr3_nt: TGCGCCAGCAGAAATCCGGGACAGGGGTTACATGAGCAGTTCTTC; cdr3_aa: CASRNPGQGLHEQFF
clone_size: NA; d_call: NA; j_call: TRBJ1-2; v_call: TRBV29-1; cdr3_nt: TGCAGCGTTGAGGGCTTTGATAGTATCCATGGCTACACCTTC; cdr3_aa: CSVEGFDSIHGYTF
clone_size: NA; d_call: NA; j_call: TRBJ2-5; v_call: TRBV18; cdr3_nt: TGTGGCAGCTCACCAGGGGGGGTCAGAGAGACCCAGTACTTC; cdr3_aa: CGSSPGGVRETQYF
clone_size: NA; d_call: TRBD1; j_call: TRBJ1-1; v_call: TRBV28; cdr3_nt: TGTGCCAGCAGTCCCCAAATCTACAGGGGGCTTGCTTTCTTT; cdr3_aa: CASSPQIYRGLAFF
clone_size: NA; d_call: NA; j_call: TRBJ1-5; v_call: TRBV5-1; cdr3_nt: TGCGCCAGCAGCTTGGAATGGGGGGGCAATCAGCCCCAGCATTTT; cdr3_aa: CASSLEWGGNQPQHF
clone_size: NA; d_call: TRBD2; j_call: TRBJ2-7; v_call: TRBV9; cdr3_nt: TGTGCCAGCAGCCCGTCCCCTAGCGGGAGGGCCGGGTACGAGCAGTACTTC; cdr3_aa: CASSPSPSGRAGYEQYF
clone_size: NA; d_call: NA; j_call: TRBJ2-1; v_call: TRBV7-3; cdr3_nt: TGTGCCAGCAGCTCGGTATCGGATGAGCAGTTCTTC; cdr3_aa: CASSSVSDEQFF
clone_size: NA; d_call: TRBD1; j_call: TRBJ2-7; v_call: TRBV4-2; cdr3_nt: TGTGCCAGCAGACATGACAGGGGGCGAGTTAACGAGCAGTACTTC; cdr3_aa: CASRHDRGRVNEQYF
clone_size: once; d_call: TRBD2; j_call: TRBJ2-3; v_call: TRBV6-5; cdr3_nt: TGTGCCAGCAGTTACTCTACTAGCGGGGGGGCAGATACGCAGTATTTT; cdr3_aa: CASSYSTSGGADTQYF
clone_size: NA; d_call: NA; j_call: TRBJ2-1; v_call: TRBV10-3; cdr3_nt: TGTGCCATCAGTGAGACTAGTCACCTGTCCTACAATGAGCAGTTCTTC; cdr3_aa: CAISETSHLSYNEQFF
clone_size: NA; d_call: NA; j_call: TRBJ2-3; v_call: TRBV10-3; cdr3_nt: TGTGCCATCAGTGACGCGGGAACGTTGACGCAGTATTTT; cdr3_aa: CAISDAGTLTQYF